This T cell receptor beta chain stems from a study of shared clonotypes between healthy human individuals. Study overall: Plates per donor: three CD4 naive, three CD4 memory, two CD8 naive, one CD8 memory.

Points on this clone: The antigen remains undetermined.

Germline V gene data show CDR1 as SNHLY and CDR2 as FYNNEI. The V gene lost 7 bases and the J gene lost 4 bases, with 10 bases spanning the gap. The CDR3 extends over 13 amino acids. Findings and caveats of the study: The sampled material consisted only of blood, and tissue repertoires are likely to differ. The study generally estimated greater richness for naive than memory subsets.

Original methodology: ImmunoSEQ gave junction-only sequences without quality scores, so filtering differed. TCRdb's copy holds only in-frame clones and misses some; the assay was immunoSEQ multiplex PCR. That table furnishes V, J and clone size, whereas the DNA furnished D and trimming. This table holds more than 2,000,000 clones, just over 90% found once. The chain has TRBV2 and TRBJ2-2; D not certain. Sequencing used naive CD4+ T cells sorted from blood. Described subset: CD45RA+ positively selected. The TCR sequence derives from a man aged 18 to 29 in good health. Here the CDR3 DNA reads TGTGCCAGCAAGGGCAGCCTCACCGGGGAGCTGTTTTTT. Residues: CASKGSLTGELFF.